This TCR beta chain was obtained from a study of cytomegalovirus exposure and HLA in healthy donors. Study summary: The study placed around 85% of its 398 genotyped donors in the Caucasian-associated ancestry cluster. Study observations and caveats: Sequencing likely generated an artifact that appeared as a cluster of highly shared sequence variants. Later on, an analysis tied 15,000 to 20,000 TCR beta sequences to HLA alleles at 0.05 false discovery rate. A later analysis reportedly found that, within productive TCRs, an Asian-associated ancestry cluster had fewer N-insertions than the mean observed across the approximately 700 donors.

Comments on this clone: The antigen remains undetermined.

Between the trimmed V and J ends, which lost 4 bases and 0 bases, there was a span of 20 bases. The CDR3 length is 18 residues. From germline, CDR1 is SGDLS and CDR2 YYNGEE. The PCR used 60 Vbeta and 13 Jbeta primers. Sequenced by immunoSEQ multiplex PCR; TCRdb stores in-frame clones only, minus some. Of 210,000 or so clones listed, approximately 85% are singletons. This receptor was taken from a girl aged 2-10 years in good health and CMV-seronegative. The sequencing input was PBMCs. V gene TRBV9 combines with J gene TRBJ1-3, with D possibly being TRBD1 (5 bases). CDR3 nucleotides: TGTGCCAGCAGCCCAGGGCGGGGGTCACCTTACTCTGGAAACACCATATATTTT. It is translated as CASSPGRGSPYSGNTIYF.